This T cell receptor beta chain came from a study of OX40 agonist ivuxolimab in advanced cancers. About the research overall: Dose-escalation patients were diagnosed with hepatocellular carcinoma, melanoma, renal cell cancer or head and neck cancer. General study points: On average, CD8+ T cells showed a greater number of expanded clones than CD4+.

The CDR3 loop spans 14 amino acids. The ends were cut back, 8 bases at V and 0 bases at J, with 14 bases in the middle. Looked up from germline, CDR1 is MDHEN and CDR2 is SYDVKM. Only in-frame clones appear in the TCRdb table, and some are missing; sequencing was by immunoSEQ multiplex PCR. This sample yields 55,000 to 70,000 clones, of which about 88% are seen a single time; less than 5.5% belongs to the top ten. About this clone: Its antigen is unidentified.

This chain uses TRBV28 with TRBJ2-7; D ambiguous. The source of this sequence is an adult with an advanced solid tumor such as melanoma, head and neck, liver or kidney cancer. This material consisted of CD4+ or CD8+ T cells sorted from blood, taken in a trial of the OX40 agonist ivuxolimab. The CDR3 DNA sequence: TGTGCCAGCCGGGTGGACCACAGCTCCTACGAGCAGTACTTC. Encoded protein: CASRVDHSSYEQYF.